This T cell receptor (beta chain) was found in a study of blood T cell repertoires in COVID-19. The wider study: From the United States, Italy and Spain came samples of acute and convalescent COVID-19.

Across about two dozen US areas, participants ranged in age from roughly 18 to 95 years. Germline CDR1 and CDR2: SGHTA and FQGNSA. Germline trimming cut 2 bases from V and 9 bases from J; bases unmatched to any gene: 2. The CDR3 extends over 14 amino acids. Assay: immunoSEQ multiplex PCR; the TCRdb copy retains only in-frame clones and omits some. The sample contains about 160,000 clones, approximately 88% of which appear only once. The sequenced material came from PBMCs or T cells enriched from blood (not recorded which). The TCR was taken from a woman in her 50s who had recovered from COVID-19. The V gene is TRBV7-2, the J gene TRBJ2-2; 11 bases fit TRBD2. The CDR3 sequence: CASSLLAGGRELFF. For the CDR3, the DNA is TGTGCCAGCAGCTTACTAGCGGGGGGTCGGGAGCTGTTTTTT.